These 2 T cell receptor beta chains were sequenced from one sample in a study of T cell changes during pregnancy in multiple sclerosis. Sequenced by immunoSEQ multiplex PCR; TCRdb stores in-frame clones only, minus some. The sample includes roughly 72,000 clones, 89% of them seen just once. Sequences were derived from peripheral blood, sampled in the first trimester of pregnancy. The receptors were gathered from a female donor in good health, enrolled as a control in a pregnancy study.

The chain combines TRBV10-3 with TRBJ2-7; 15 bases map to TRBD2. CDR3 length: 18 residues. Looked up from germline, CDR1 is ENHRY and CDR2 is SYGVKD. V shed 5 bases, J shed 5 bases, and the junction held 13 bases outside the gene matches. This chain's CDR3 is CAISQSFGLAGGRNEQYF. CDR3 nucleotides: TGTGCCATCAGTCAAAGCTTTGGACTAGCGGGGGGGCGAAACGAGCAGTACTTC.

This CDR3 is CASSFTGGEDQPQHF. As DNA, the CDR3 is TGTGCCAGCAGCTTTACAGGGGGCGAAGATCAGCCCCAGCATTTT. The chain employs TRBV11-3 and TRBJ1-5; 9 bases match TRBD1. V lost 3 bases, J lost 5 bases, and 5 bases stayed unmatched. Germline CDR1 reads SGHNT; CDR2 reads YENEEA. This CDR3 region has 15 residues.